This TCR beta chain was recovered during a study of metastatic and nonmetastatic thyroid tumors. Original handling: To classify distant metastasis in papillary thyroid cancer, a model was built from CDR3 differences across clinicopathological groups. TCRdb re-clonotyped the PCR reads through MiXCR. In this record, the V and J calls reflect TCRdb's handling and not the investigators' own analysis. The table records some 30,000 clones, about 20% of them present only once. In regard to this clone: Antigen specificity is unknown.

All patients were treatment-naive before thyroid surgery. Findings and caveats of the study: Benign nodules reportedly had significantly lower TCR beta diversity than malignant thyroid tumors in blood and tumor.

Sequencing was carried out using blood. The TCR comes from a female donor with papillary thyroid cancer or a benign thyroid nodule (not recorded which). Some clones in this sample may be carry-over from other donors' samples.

CDR3 coding DNA: TGTGCCAGCAAAGGGGGGACAGGGAACAATGAGCAGTTCTTC. As protein: CASKGGTGNNEQFF. The rearrangement joins TRBV2 to TRBJ2-1, with 9 bases that match TRBD1. The CDR3 consists of 14 residues. With 7 bases clipped from V and 5 bases from J, the junction kept 6 bases outside the gene matches. CDR1 is SNHLY, CDR2 FYNNEI, per germline.